Below, 12 T cell receptor beta chains from the same sample are listed, as sequenced in a study of cytomegalovirus exposure and HLA in healthy donors (dated by TCRdb to about 2017). Receptors were amplified or captured by the immunoSEQ multiplex PCR assay. The multiplex PCR relied on a mix of 60 forward primers for TCR Vbeta segments and 13 reverse primers for TCR Jbeta segments. TCRdb carries this immuneACCESS record with in-frame sequences only. Its versions omit some clonotypes, under half of them owing to an unresolved V gene in the studies checked, with the rest unexplained. This sample's table contains 38,000 or so clones. The top ten hold about 8.9% of the sample. The sequencing input was PBMCs. The receptors were gathered from a middle-aged man in good health and CMV-seropositive.

The V call is TRBV19, the J call TRBJ2-4, with a possible D match to TRBD1 (6 bases). V was clipped by 3 bases and J by 3 bases, with 15 bases between them. CDR3 length equals 16 residues. Germline V gene sequence: CDR1 LNHDA, CDR2 SQIVND (reference sequence). This CDR3 reads CASSISDSVVKNIQYF. The CDR3 nucleotides are TGTGCCAGTAGTATTTCGGACAGTGTCGTCAAAAACATTCAGTACTTC.

CDR3 DNA sequence: TGTGCCAGCAGCCGCCCTGGGACTTTTTACAATGAGCAGTTCTTC. Its protein product is CASSRPGTFYNEQFF. J is TRBJ2-1 and V is TRBV11-2; D is possibly TRBD2 (6 bases). Trimming left V 5 bases short and J 4 bases short, with 15 bases between. Per germline, CDR1 SGHAT and CDR2 FQNNGV. This CDR3 region has 15 residues.

V gene TRBV7-9 combines with J gene TRBJ2-3; 7 nucleotides match TRBD2. In germline, CDR1 is SEHNR, CDR2 FQNEAQ (reference sequence). This CDR3 spans 16 amino acids. After removal of 1 base from V and 3 bases from J, the junction contained 7 bases not matched to a gene. For the CDR3, the DNA is TGTGCCAGCAGCTTAGGCGGGGGAGGAGTTACAGATACGCAGTATTTT. Translating it yields CASSLGGGGVTDTQYF.

For this clone: At the DNA level, this CDR3 is encoded by other sequences in the same sample as well. The chain has TRBV11-2 and TRBJ1-1; perhaps TRBD1 as D (5 bases). V was trimmed by 0 bases and J by 5 bases, leaving 10 bases between them. The CDR3 runs to 14 residues. Germline-derived CDR1 and CDR2 are SGHAT and FQNNGV. CDR3 protein: CASSLDMGRTEAFF. For the CDR3, the DNA is TGTGCCAGCAGCTTAGATATGGGGCGAACTGAAGCTTTCTTT.

This chain uses TRBV18 with TRBJ2-7; 7 nucleotides align to TRBD1. The J segment lost 3 bases and the V segment lost 6 bases, leaving 8 bases of the junction unmatched. The germline gives CDR1 KGHSH, CDR2 LQKENI. The CDR3 covers 14 residues. The CDR3 reads CASSPRQGVYEQYF. The CDR3 region has the DNA TGTGCCAGCTCCCCGCGACAGGGAGTCTACGAGCAGTACTTC.

This chain connects TRBV7-9 to TRBJ2-7; TRBD1 is a possible D gene (5 bases). This CDR3 spans 13 amino acids. CDR1 SEHNR and CDR2 FQNEAQ come from the germline V gene (reference sequence). V lost 5 bases to trimming and J lost 2 bases, with 10 bases between them. CDR3 amino acids: CASSKGEAYEQYF. Written as DNA, the CDR3 is TGTGCCAGCAGCAAAGGGGAAGCCTACGAGCAGTACTTC.

This rearrangement joins TRBV27 to TRBJ2-1; tentatively, D is TRBD2 (6 bases). Germline-derived CDR1 and CDR2 are MNHEY and SMNVEV (reference sequence). V was shortened by 6 bases and J by 4 bases, with 19 bases between the two germline ends. The CDR3 extends over 16 amino acids. The CDR3 loop reads CASRWVAGNLYNEQFF. The CDR3 nucleotides read TGTGCCAGCAGGTGGGTTGCGGGAAACCTTTACAATGAGCAGTTCTTC.

V and J are TRBV27 and TRBJ1-2; 7 nucleotides line up with TRBD1. The V segment lost 5 bases and the J segment 2 bases; nucleotides outside the gene matches: 17. The CDR3 extends over 18 amino acids. CDR1 is MNHEY, CDR2 SMNVEV, per germline (reference sequence). The CDR3 nucleotides are TGTGCCAGCAGTCTTAAGCTACCCTGGACAGGCCCCAACTATGGCTACACCTTC. Protein sequence: CASSLKLPWTGPNYGYTF.

The J gene is TRBJ1-5, the V gene TRBV6-5; TRBD1 might be the D (5 bases). Germline lookup yields CDR1 MNHEY and CDR2 SVGAGI. The germline V and J ends were trimmed by 5 bases and 5 bases, with 13 bases remaining between them. The CDR3 loop spans 14 amino acids. The CDR3 coding sequence is TGTGCCAGCAGTCGCGGGGCCTGGGATCAGCCCCAGCATTTT. It specifies CASSRGAWDQPQHF.

The chain carries TRBV7-3 and TRBJ1-2, with a tentative D call TRBD1 (5 bases). The ends were cut back, 3 bases at V and 1 base at J, with 6 bases in the middle. From germline, CDR1 is SGHTA and CDR2 FQGTGA. The CDR3 runs 13 residues. The CDR3 DNA follows: TGTGCCAGCAGCTTCGACAGTAACTATGGCTACACCTTC. Translating it yields CASSFDSNYGYTF.

The chain couples TRBV30 to TRBJ2-2, with D unresolved. Germline V CDR1 and CDR2: GTSNPN, SVGIG (reference sequence). The CDR3 runs to 14 residues. The V end was cut by 3 bases, the J end by 8 bases, with 16 bases between. CDR3 bases: TGTGCCTGGAGCACCCTAATGGGCGTGGGGGAGCTGTTTTTT. It codes for CAWSTLMGVGELFF.

The gene calls are TRBV11-1 and TRBJ1-2; 9 positions agree with TRBD1. The CDR3 consists of 14 residues. J was trimmed by 4 bases and V by 4 bases; bases with no gene match: 4. Germline-derived CDR1 and CDR2 are SGHAT and FQDESV (reference sequence). CDR3: CASSSGTGTYGYTF. The CDR3 DNA reads TGTGCCAGCAGCTCCGGGACAGGGACCTATGGCTACACCTTC.